This TCR beta chain was sequenced during a study of patients and donors after allogeneic stem cell transplantation. One entry per CDR3 protein, called by TCRdb with MiXCR from the RT-PCR reads. The sample records 190,000 or so distinct CDR3 sequences, 35% to 50% being singletons. Germline V gene data show CDR1 as MDHEN and CDR2 as SYDVKM. This CDR3 region has 13 residues. Trimming pared 3 bases from V and 5 bases from J, leaving 10 bases between. This sequence originates from a human donor who was either an allogeneic HSCT recipient or a stem cell or donor lymphocyte infusion donor (not recorded which). It is not recorded whose cells these are; they may come from a transplant donor. The sequenced sample consisted of blood, either unsorted or a sorted T cell fraction (not recorded which). The chain uses TRBV28 and TRBJ2-5, with D perhaps TRBD1 (6 bases). The CDR3 reads CASSLPGEETQYF. Here the CDR3 DNA reads TGTGCCAGCAGTTTGCCAGGGGAGGAGACCCAGTACTTC.